These T cell receptor beta chains were read from a single sample in a study of T cell responses to AZD1222 COVID-19 vaccine. TCRdb's copy holds only in-frame clones and misses some; the assay was immunoSEQ multiplex PCR. The sample lists tens of thousands of clones, 70% to 90% occurring once. This specimen was peripheral blood, taken 28 days after the second AZD1222 dose. These receptors came from an adult who received the AZD1222 COVID-19 vaccine. Both conserved end residues are part of each CDR3. A D gene is named only where the DNA matches it firmly. Clone size is given for some rows only: seen once, a few or many times, or a class if the clone is expanded.

TRBJ1-5 . TRBV19 . CASSIEGGRSQPQHF TGTGCCAGTAGTATAGAGGGGGGGCGGTCTCAGCCCCAGCATTTT
TRBJ1-5 . TRBV3-1/TRBV3-2 . CASSQDVGRGRNQPQHF TGTGCCAGCAGCCAAGATGTGGGCAGGGGTAGGAATCAGCCCCAGCATTTT
TRBJ1-1 . TRBV18 once CASLQGRDTEAFF TGTGCCAGCCTCCAAGGCAGGGACACTGAAGCTTTCTTT
TRBJ2-3 . TRBV11-3 once CASSLRGSWSSTDTQYF TGTGCCAGCAGCCTTCGAGGGTCCTGGTCTAGCACAGATACGCAGTATTTT
TRBJ1-1 . TRBV10-2 . CASSDGTGTLHTEAFF TGCGCCAGCAGTGACGGGACCGGGACACTTCACACTGAAGCTTTCTTT
TRBJ1-6 . TRBV21-1 . CASSKSSRGQSISIYNSPLHF TGTGCCAGCAGCAAATCCTCCCGAGGACAGTCGATTTCAATCTATAATTCACCCCTCCACTTT
TRBJ2-3 TRBD1 TRBV7-2 . CASSYPGTGVTDTQYF TGTGCCAGCAGCTATCCCGGGACAGGGGTTACAGATACGCAGTATTTT
TRBJ2-1 . TRBV21-1 . CASSKGQSSYNEQFF TGTGCCAGCAGCAAAGGACAGAGCTCCTACAATGAGCAGTTCTTC
TRBJ1-2 . TRBV3-1/TRBV3-2 . CASSQRGLDSYGYTF TGTGCCAGCAGCCAAAGGGGCCTCGACAGCTATGGCTACACCTTC
TRBJ1-4 . TRBV5-1 . CASSIQGSNEKLFF TGCGCCAGCAGCATTCAGGGTAGTAATGAAAAACTGTTTTTT
TRBJ2-7 TRBD2 TRBV6-5 many CASSTSTSGSYEQYF TGTGCCAGCAGTACCTCGACTAGCGGCTCCTACGAGCAGTACTTC
TRBJ1-5 TRBD1 TRBV6-6 . CASRDRGLGSNQPQHF TGTGCCAGCCGGGACAGGGGGCTGGGTAGCAATCAGCCCCAGCATTTT
TRBJ2-4 TRBD1 TRBV27 . CASRQGVKNIQYF TGTGCCAGCAGACAGGGGGTCAAAAACATTCAGTACTTC
TRBJ1-2 . TRBV19 . CASTHQGHGYTF TGTGCCAGTACTCACCAGGGTCATGGCTACACCTTC
TRBJ2-6 . TRBV13 . CASSSDRSGANVLTF TGTGCCAGCAGCTCCGACAGATCTGGGGCCAACGTCCTGACTTTC
TRBJ2-1 TRBD1 TRBV10-1 . CASSYDDRDHEQFF TGCGCCAGCAGCTACGACGACAGGGACCATGAGCAGTTCTTC
TRBJ1-2 TRBD1 TRBV5-1 . CAKQGSRLANYGYTF TGCGCCAAACAGGGGTCTCGGTTAGCTAACTATGGCTACACCTTC
TRBJ1-1 TRBD1 TRBV4-1 . CASSQDFRTGKVITEAFF TGCGCCAGCAGCCAAGATTTCAGGACAGGTAAGGTTATCACTGAAGCTTTCTTT
TRBJ2-3 . TRBV27 . CASSSLLKDTQYF TGTGCCAGCAGCTCTCTCCTGAAAGATACGCAGTATTTT
TRBJ2-3 . TRBV24-1 . CATSTPSIGGGGDTQYF TGTGCCACCAGCACCCCTTCTATAGGGGGGGGAGGAGATACGCAGTATTTT
TRBJ2-5 TRBD2 TRBV6-1 . CASSDNLLAGGPGTQYF TGTGCCAGCAGTGATAACTTGCTAGCGGGAGGGCCGGGGACCCAGTACTTC
TRBJ2-5 . TRBV18 . CASSPFSGNFDGETQYF TGTGCCAGCTCACCGTTCTCCGGGAATTTCGACGGCGAGACCCAGTACTTC
TRBJ2-1 . TRBV5-1 few CASSLIGVSDEQFF TGCGCCAGCAGCTTAATTGGGGTGTCGGATGAGCAGTTCTTC
TRBJ2-7 TRBD2 TRBV10-3 . CAIRASGYEQYF TGTGCCATCCGAGCTAGCGGTTACGAGCAGTACTTC
TRBJ2-6 TRBD2 TRBV18 . CASSPGGSKANVLTF TGTGCCAGCTCACCAGGCGGGAGTAAGGCCAACGTCCTGACTTTC
TRBJ2-7 . TRBV10-1 . CASARGYPYEQYF TGCGCCAGCGCTCGGGGATACCCCTACGAGCAGTACTTC
TRBJ1-1 . TRBV4-2 . CASTHGSGDTEAFF TGTGCCAGCACCCACGGGTCTGGAGACACTGAAGCTTTCTTT
TRBJ1-2 . TRBV7-2 once CASSSLGRDGGTF TGTGCCAGCAGCTCACTCGGGAGGGACGGGGGCACCTTC
TRBJ2-1 TRBD1 TRBV7-6 . CASSSRQGATYNEQFF TGTGCCAGCAGCTCAAGACAGGGGGCGACATACAATGAGCAGTTCTTC
TRBJ2-5 . TRBV5-1 . CASSFSGEETQYF TGCGCCAGCAGCTTCTCAGGGGAAGAGACCCAGTACTTC
TRBJ1-1 . TRBV10-3 . CAISESGFSTEAFF TGTGCCATCAGTGAGTCTGGGTTCAGCACTGAAGCTTTCTTT
TRBJ2-1 TRBD1 TRBV9 . CASSEGQGGYNEQFF TGTGCCAGCAGCGAGGGACAGGGGGGTTACAATGAGCAGTTCTTC
TRBJ1-5 . TRBV5-6 . CASSFFQVGSGHQPQHF TGTGCCAGCAGCTTTTTTCAGGTTGGCAGTGGGCATCAGCCCCAGCATTTT
TRBJ2-5 . TRBV11-2 . CASSLDLGSTYQETQYF TGTGCCAGCAGCTTAGATCTGGGGTCGACATATCAAGAGACCCAGTACTTC
TRBJ2-2 . TRBV11-3 . CASSLGHSRTGELFF TGTGCCAGCAGCTTAGGGCACAGCCGCACCGGGGAGCTGTTTTTT
TRBJ1-3 TRBD1 TRBV24-1 . CATSASDRAGNTIYF TGTGCCACCAGTGCCTCGGACAGGGCTGGAAACACCATATATTTT
TRBJ2-7 . TRBV18 . CASSPVMDEQYF TGTGCCAGCTCACCTGTTATGGACGAGCAGTACTTC
TRBJ1-1 . TRBV7-3 . CASSFSGKTEAFF TGTGCCAGCAGCTTCTCAGGGAAAACTGAAGCTTTCTTT
TRBJ2-1 . TRBV27 . CASGDILHNEQFF TGTGCCAGCGGAGACATCCTACACAATGAGCAGTTCTTC
TRBJ2-5 . TRBV6-5 . CASSTPSGTQYF TGTGCCAGCAGTACCCCTAGTGGGACCCAGTACTTC
TRBJ1-3 . TRBV5-6 . CASSLRILSGNTIYF TGTGCCAGCAGCCTGAGGATTCTTAGTGGAAACACCATATATTTT
TRBJ1-2 . TRBV3-1/TRBV3-2 . CASSFRGGGYTF TGTGCCAGCAGCTTCAGAGGAGGTGGCTACACCTTC
TRBJ1-1 . TRBV13 . CASSLALGPSGTEAFF TGTGCCAGCAGCTTAGCCCTAGGACCCTCCGGCACTGAAGCTTTCTTT
TRBJ2-3 . TRBV11-2 once CASSPRSRRSDTQYF TGTGCCAGCAGCCCAAGGAGCCGTCGTTCCGATACGCAGTATTTT
TRBJ2-7 . TRBV7-6 . CASSSGSHSYEQYF TGTGCCAGCAGTTCCGGGTCCCACTCCTACGAGCAGTACTTC
TRBJ2-5 . TRBV19 . CASSLRQAQETQYF TGTGCCAGTAGTTTAAGACAGGCCCAAGAGACCCAGTACTTC
TRBJ1-4 . TRBV4-1 . CASSETILGGGNEKLFF TGCGCCAGCAGCGAGACAATCTTGGGCGGAGGTAATGAAAAACTGTTTTTT
TRBJ2-7 TRBD1 TRBV7-9 . CASSLAPTGAHEQYF TGTGCCAGCAGCTTAGCGCCGACAGGGGCCCACGAGCAGTACTTC
TRBJ1-1 . TRBV6-5 . CASILTGQGAEAFF TGTGCCAGCATATTAACAGGGCAAGGGGCTGAAGCTTTCTTT
TRBJ1-2 . TRBV7-9 once CASSLLQGTGFYGYTF TGTGCCAGCAGCTTACTGCAGGGGACTGGGTTCTATGGCTACACCTTC
TRBJ1-1 . TRBV27 . CASRGTPPTEAFF TGTGCCAGCAGGGGGACTCCCCCCACTGAAGCTTTCTTT